The 25 T cell receptor beta chains reported below all come from one sample, sequenced in a study of cytomegalovirus exposure and HLA in healthy donors. Method: immunoSEQ multiplex PCR; TCRdb's copy keeps in-frame clones and lacks some. Of approximately 88,000 clones in the sample, 84% were seen once. The sample comprised PBMCs. These receptors all come from a woman younger than 35 in good health and CMV-seropositive.

The chain uses TRBV27 and TRBJ2-7; 10 nucleotides match TRBD2. From germline, CDR1 is MNHEY and CDR2 SMNVEV (reference sequence). This CDR3 has 16 amino acids. V was clipped by 4 bases and J by 0 bases; unmatched bases: 6. Here the CDR3 DNA reads TGTGCCAGCAGTTCGGGACTAGCGCTAAGCTCCTACGAGCAGTACTTC. It specifies CASSSGLALSSYEQYF.

The genes are TRBV9 and TRBJ2-1; 7 nucleotides match TRBD2. With V trimmed by 0 bases and J by 4 bases, 4 bases remained unmatched. CDR3 length: 15 residues. In germline, CDR1 is SGDLS, CDR2 YYNGEE. In DNA form, the CDR3 reads TGTGCCAGCAGCGTAGCGAGCGGGGCTTACAATGAGCAGTTCTTC. As protein: CASSVASGAYNEQFF.

V is TRBV7-6 and J is TRBJ2-6; 8 bases match TRBD1. CDR3 size: 20 residues. V dropped 5 bases and J dropped 0; count of bases not matched to a gene: 15. Looked up from germline, CDR1 is SGHVS and CDR2 is FNYEAQ. This chain's CDR3 is CASSRRRPGQDISGANVLTF. Written as DNA, the CDR3 is TGTGCCAGCAGCAGAAGACGTCCGGGACAGGATATCTCTGGGGCCAACGTCCTGACTTTC.

The chain couples TRBV5-1 to TRBJ2-3, with 7 bases identical to TRBD2. This CDR3 is built from 18 residues. Germline-derived CDR1 and CDR2 are SGHRS and YFSETQ. The V segment lost 2 bases and the J segment 0 bases; nucleotides outside the gene matches: 12. Written as DNA, the CDR3 is TGCGCCAGCAGCTTTCCTAGCGGACTAAGTGCTAGCACAGATACGCAGTATTTT. Translation gives CASSFPSGLSASTDTQYF. Full variable domain (remainder filled in from reference TRBV5-1 and TRBJ2-3): KAGVTQTPRYLIKTRGQQVTLSCSPISGHRSVSWYQQTPGQGLQFLFEYFSETQRNKGNFPGRFSGRQFSNSRSEMNVSTLELGDSALYLCASSFPSGLSASTDTQYFGPGTRLTVL.

V and J are TRBV6-5 and TRBJ2-5; 7 nucleotides line up with TRBD1. The end of the DNA fits TRBJ2-7 better, so the J call may be wrong. The germline gives CDR1 MNHEY, CDR2 SVGAGI. The CDR3 spans 16 residues. The CDR3 region is CASSYSGGGSSYEQYF. CDR3 DNA sequence: TGTGCCAGCAGTTACTCAGGGGGCGGAAGCTCCTACGAGCAGTACTTC.

The V gene is TRBV15, the J gene TRBJ1-5; D is uncertain. Germline values: CDR1 LNHNV, CDR2 YYDKDF (reference sequence). The V and J ends lost 0 bases and 7 bases respectively, with 13 bases between them. This CDR3 has 15 residues. The CDR3 is CATSRDRREGQPQHF. The CDR3 DNA sequence: TGTGCCACCAGCAGAGATAGGAGGGAGGGACAGCCCCAGCATTTT. Together with reference TRBV15 and TRBJ1-5, the CDR3 gives the full variable domain: DAMVIQNPRYQVTQFGKPVTLSCSQTLNHNVMYWYQQKSSQAPKLLFHYYDKDFNNEADTPDNFQSRRPNTSFCFLDIRSPGLGDTAMYLCATSRDRREGQPQHFGDGTRLSIL.

The CDR3 sequence: CASSAWTVNSNQPQHF. The CDR3 nucleotides are TGTGCCAGCAGTGCCTGGACAGTTAATAGCAATCAGCCCCAGCATTTT. This chain uses TRBV27 with TRBJ1-5, with D perhaps matching TRBD1 (6 bases). Germline V lookup: CDR1 MNHEY, CDR2 SMNVEV (reference sequence). The CDR3 sequence is 16 residues long. The germline V and J ends were trimmed by 5 bases and 0 bases, with 14 bases remaining between them.

The V call is TRBV9, the J call TRBJ1-6, with 9 nucleotides matching TRBD1. The V gene end was trimmed by 4 bases and the J gene end by 8 bases; junction bases not matched to a gene: 10. The CDR3 runs to 16 residues. Germline assignment: CDR1 SGDLS and CDR2 YYNGEE. The CDR3, as DNA: TGTGCCAGCAGCCCCCCCGGGACAGGGAGAGATTCACCCCTCCACTTT. This codes for CASSPPGTGRDSPLHF.

The rearrangement links TRBV29-1 to TRBJ1-2; D uncertain. There are 15 residues in the CDR3. V was shortened by 0 bases and J by 5 bases, with 16 bases between the two germline ends. Germline V gene lookup returns CDR1 SQVTM and CDR2 ANQGSEA. Here the CDR3 reads CSVEDIREGVYGYTF. The CDR3 DNA is TGCAGCGTTGAAGATATTCGGGAGGGCGTTTATGGCTACACCTTC.

The genes are TRBV29-1 and TRBJ2-3; 7 bases align to TRBD1. The germline gives CDR1 SQVTM, CDR2 ANQGSEA. J gave up 2 bases and V 3 bases, and 5 bases lay outside the gene matches. The CDR3 consists of 14 residues. The CDR3 DNA follows: TGCAGCGTTGACAGGACAGGCCTCACAGATACGCAGTATTTT. Its translation is CSVDRTGLTDTQYF.

The genes are TRBV13 and TRBJ1-5, with D possibly being TRBD1 (6 bases). This CDR3 is 16 amino acids long. Per the germline V gene, CDR1 is PRHDT and CDR2 is FYEKMQ (reference sequence). The V end lost 0 bases, the J end lost 5 bases, and 14 bases lay between the germline ends. CDR3 region: CASSLGQGRGHQPQHF. The CDR3 DNA is TGTGCCAGCAGCTTAGGGCAGGGGCGCGGACATCAGCCCCAGCATTTT. The full variable domain, rest sourced from reference TRBV13 and TRBJ1-5, is AAGVIQSPRHLIKEKRETATLKCYPIPRHDTVYWYQQGPGQDPQFLISFYEKMQSDKGSIPDRFSAQQFSDYHSELNMSSLELGDSALYFCASSLGQGRGHQPQHFGDGTRLSIL.

V gene TRBV11-2 combines with J gene TRBJ1-2, with 7 bases fitting TRBD1. CDR1 and CDR2 from the germline V gene are SGHAT and FQNNGV. With 5 bases clipped from V and 1 base from J, the junction kept 10 bases outside the gene matches. This CDR3 region has 16 residues. The CDR3 coding sequence is TGTGCCAGCAGCGTAACCGGGACAGAGATTAACTATGGCTACACCTTC. Translated: CASSVTGTEINYGYTF.

This clone was found a few times. The chain couples TRBV10-3 to TRBJ1-2; D may be TRBD1 (6 bases). The CDR3 totals 13 residues. Between the trimmed V and J ends, which lost 6 bases and 5 bases, there was a span of 13 bases. The germline CDR1 and CDR2 sequences are ENHRY and SYGVKD. CDR3 sequence reads: CAIRQGGNYGYTF. The CDR3 nucleotides are TGTGCCATCAGACAGGGTGGGAATTATGGCTACACCTTC.

The gene calls are TRBV21-1 and TRBJ2-7; the DNA was not compared with TRBD1, the D call given in the table. TRBV21-1 is recorded as a pseudogene. The CDR3 extends over 13 amino acids. DNA for the CDR3: TGTGCCAGCAGCGACGACAGGACCTACGAGCAGTACTTC. Translated: CASSDDRTYEQYF.

The rearrangement links TRBV30 to TRBJ1-2; 7 bases match TRBD1. CDR1 and CDR2 from the germline V gene are GTSNPN and SVGIG (reference sequence). The V and J ends lost 0 bases and 9 bases, in that order; junction bases with no gene match: 10. This CDR3 region has 14 residues. This chain's CDR3 is CAWSVGLGGERYTF. The CDR3 nucleotides read TGTGCCTGGAGTGTCGGTTTAGGGGGCGAGCGCTACACCTTC.

The chain carries TRBV27 and TRBJ2-3, with 11 bases that match TRBD2. Germline CDR1 is MNHEY and CDR2 is SMNVEV (reference sequence). This CDR3 has 16 amino acids. Losses at the gene ends were 0 bases for V and 9 bases for J; bases not matched to a gene: 8. The CDR3 DNA sequence: TGTGCCAGCAGTTTATCTGTGTCTAGCGGGGGGAGAACGCAGTATTTT. Protein product: CASSLSVSSGGRTQYF.

The V call is TRBV11-2, the J call TRBJ2-5, with unresolved D. V was clipped by 1 base and J by 3 bases, with 12 bases between them. The V gene's germline CDR1 is SGHAT and CDR2 FQNNGV. The CDR3 covers 15 residues. The CDR3 loop reads CASSLVPGEEETQYF. CDR3 DNA: TGTGCCAGCAGCTTAGTCCCGGGTGAGGAAGAGACCCAGTACTTC.

The V call is TRBV10-3, the J call TRBJ2-7; maybe TRBD1 (5 bases). Germline V lookup: CDR1 ENHRY, CDR2 SYGVKD. The CDR3 length is 16 residues. Trimming took 0 bases from V and 2 from J, leaving 14 bases between them. CDR3 bases: TGTGCCATCAGTGAGTCAGGGAAAGGGGATCCCTACGAGCAGTACTTC. Translated: CAISESGKGDPYEQYF.

The rearrangement uses TRBV5-4 and TRBJ2-3; D unresolved. The CDR3 loop spans 13 amino acids. Trimming removed 4 bases from V and 0 bases from J, with 6 bases in between. The germline CDR1 and CDR2 sequences are SGHNT and YYREEE (reference sequence). For the CDR3, the DNA is TGTGCCAGCAGCCTCTCTAGCACAGATACGCAGTATTTT. It translates to CASSLSSTDTQYF.

The chain combines TRBV9 with TRBJ1-2, with D unclear. Trimming pared 2 bases from V and 0 bases from J, leaving 11 bases between. The CDR3 has 15 amino acids. Germline CDR1 is SGDLS and CDR2 is YYNGEE. CDR3 DNA sequence: TGTGCCAGCAGCGTTCACAGCGGGCCTAACTATGGCTACACCTTC. Its translation is CASSVHSGPNYGYTF. The complete variable domain, with remaining parts taken from reference TRBV9 and TRBJ1-2, reads DSGVTQTPKHLITATGQRVTLRCSPRSGDLSVYWYQQSLDQGLQFLIQYYNGEERAKGNILERFSAQQFPDLHSELNLSSLELGDSALYFCASSVHSGPNYGYTFGSGTRLTVV.

The chain links TRBV5-1 to TRBJ2-5, with 15 positions matching TRBD2. This CDR3 comprises 15 residues. The J segment lost 5 bases and the V segment lost 2 bases, leaving 1 base of the junction unmatched. Germline CDR1 SGHRS, CDR2 YFSETQ. CDR3 amino acids: CASSFGTSGGETQYF. CDR3 coding DNA: TGCGCCAGCAGCTTCGGGACTAGCGGGGGGGAGACCCAGTACTTC.

This chain links TRBV2 with TRBJ1-2, with 7 bases fitting TRBD1. The CDR3 extends over 12 amino acids. Trimming removed 10 bases from V and 7 bases from J; junction bases left unmatched: 9. CDR1 SNHLY and CDR2 FYNNEI come from the germline V gene. CDR3 protein: CATQQGEGGYTF. CDR3 coding DNA: TGTGCCACCCAGCAGGGGGAAGGTGGCTACACCTTC.

This chain connects TRBV10-1 to TRBJ1-1; no clear D gene. Trimming took 3 bases from V and 0 from J, leaving 8 bases between them. The length of the CDR3 is 14 residues. CDR1 is WNHNN, CDR2 SYGVQD, per germline (reference sequence). Here the CDR3 DNA reads TGCGCCAGCAGTGAAACAGCCTTGAACACTGAAGCTTTCTTT. Residues: CASSETALNTEAFF.

The chain links TRBV19 to TRBJ1-6; unclear D gene. The V gene's germline CDR1 is LNHDA and CDR2 SQIVND (reference sequence). The CDR3 loop spans 12 amino acids. V was trimmed by 1 base and J by 12 bases, leaving 7 bases between them. CDR3 protein: CASSIARRPLHF. In DNA, the CDR3 is TGTGCCAGTAGTATAGCCCGGAGACCCCTCCACTTT.

This chain uses TRBV4-1 with TRBJ2-1, with a tentative D call TRBD1 (6 bases). The V and J ends lost 5 bases and 3 bases respectively, with 17 bases between them. The CDR3 is 16 amino acids. Looked up from germline, CDR1 is MGHRA and CDR2 is YSYEKL. The CDR3 nucleotides read TGCGCCAGCAGCTCATTTGCTGGGGGCAACTACAATGAGCAGTTCTTC. Translating it yields CASSSFAGGNYNEQFF.